The 25 T cell receptor beta chains given below trace back to one sample, sequenced in a study of cytomegalovirus exposure and HLA in healthy donors. It was with 60 Vbeta and 13 Jbeta primers that the PCR ran. Measured with immunoSEQ multiplex PCR; TCRdb has only the in-frame clones, and not every one. The table shows approximately 150,000 clones, with under 85% occurring only once. The sample comprised PBMCs. Source of these receptors: a woman between 25 and 40 years old in good health and CMV-seronegative.

This chain uses TRBV6-5 with TRBJ1-1, with TRBD1 as a possible D gene (5 bases). Trimming removed 7 bases from V and 10 bases from J, with 13 bases in between. The CDR3 runs to 11 residues. Germline V lookup: CDR1 MNHEY, CDR2 SVGAGI. CDR3: CASIGDTGAFF. The CDR3 nucleotides read TGTGCCAGCATAGGAGACACAGGAGCTTTCTTT.

This clone showed up just once. The V gene is TRBV5-5, the J gene TRBJ2-1; TRBD2 might be the D (6 bases). Trimming pared 1 base from V and 5 bases from J, leaving 16 bases between. Germline V gene data show CDR1 as SGHKS and CDR2 as YYEKEE (reference sequence). The CDR3 extends over 16 amino acids. The CDR3 region has the DNA TGTGCCAGCAGCTTGCGTGTGGCCGGGGGAGACAATGAGCAGTTCTTC. Encoded protein: CASSLRVAGGDNEQFF.

V and J are TRBV14 and TRBJ2-1, with 10 bases identical to TRBD1. The CDR3 runs 16 residues. From germline, CDR1 is SGHDN and CDR2 FVKESK. The V segment lost 6 bases and the J segment 3 bases; nucleotides outside the gene matches: 8. The CDR3 DNA sequence: TGTGCCAGCAGACTTACCGGGACAGGGGTCTACAATGAGCAGTTCTTC. This codes for CASRLTGTGVYNEQFF.

This chain connects TRBV7-2 to TRBJ2-3; 10 positions agree with TRBD2. After removal of 7 bases from V and 4 bases from J, the junction contained 8 bases not matched to a gene. This CDR3 region has 15 residues. Germline CDR1 is SGHTA and CDR2 is FQGNSA. The CDR3 protein is CASNLGLAGADTQYF. Written as DNA, the CDR3 is TGTGCCAGCAATTTGGGGCTAGCGGGAGCAGATACGCAGTATTTT.

This clone was seen just once. V usage is TRBV4-2 and J usage is TRBJ1-2, with D tentatively TRBD1 (5 bases). The CDR3 sequence is 15 residues long. With 0 bases removed from V and 6 bases from J, the gap between germline ends came to 14 bases. CDR1 and CDR2 (germline): LGHNA, YNFKEQ. The CDR3: CASSQEVTGSHGYTF. CDR3 nucleotides: TGTGCCAGCAGCCAAGAGGTAACAGGTTCCCATGGCTACACCTTC.

This sequence joins TRBV7-9 and TRBJ2-7, with a possible D match to TRBD1 (6 bases). Deletions cut 6 bases from V and 4 bases from J, with 13 bases between. The CDR3 covers 13 residues. In germline, CDR1 is SEHNR, CDR2 FQNEAQ (reference sequence). CDR3 sequence: CASRSGTNYEQYF. The DNA for the CDR3 is TGTGCCAGCAGGTCCGGGACAAATTACGAGCAGTACTTC.

The CDR3 here is CASSRDMQQFF. The CDR3 region has the DNA TGTGCCAGCAGCCGCGATATGCAGCAGTTCTTC. This chain uses TRBV7-6 with TRBJ2-1; unclear D gene. CDR1 and CDR2 from the germline V gene are SGHVS and FNYEAQ. Trimming took off 5 bases at V and 11 bases at J, with 10 bases between the two ends. The CDR3 sequence is 11 residues long.

CDR3 DNA sequence: TGTGCCAGTAGTCCTAGCCTAAGCTCTGGGGCCAACGTCCTGACTTTC. Amino acids: CASSPSLSSGANVLTF. The genes are TRBV19 and TRBJ2-6, with a possible D match to TRBD2 (5 bases). Germline CDR1 reads LNHDA; CDR2 reads SQIVND (reference sequence). Trimming stripped 5 bases from V and 0 bases from J, with 11 bases between. The CDR3 spans 16 residues.

J is TRBJ2-3 and V is TRBV5-4, with 8 positions matching TRBD1. The germline gives CDR1 SGHNT, CDR2 YYREEE (reference sequence). The V and J ends lost 5 bases and 4 bases, in that order; junction bases with no gene match: 6. The CDR3 runs to 14 residues. The CDR3 is CASSLGQGADTQYF. The CDR3 nucleotides read TGTGCCAGCAGTTTAGGACAGGGTGCAGATACGCAGTATTTT.

The table lists this clone with a count of one. The gene calls are TRBV19 and TRBJ1-2, with a possible D match to TRBD1 (6 bases). This CDR3 spans 13 amino acids. The germline V gene has CDR1 LNHDA and CDR2 SQIVND (reference sequence). V was cut by 5 bases and J by 7 bases, with 14 bases left in between. The CDR3 bases are TGTGCCAGTAGTTGGTACAGGGATGGTGGCTACACCTTC. Its protein is CASSWYRDGGYTF.

The chain combines TRBV4-3 with TRBJ2-2; 7 bases are a match to TRBD1. Germline trimming cut 0 bases from V and 1 base from J; bases unmatched to any gene: 5. The CDR3 runs 17 residues. Germline assignment: CDR1 LGHNA and CDR2 YSLEER. The CDR3 DNA sequence: TGCGCCAGCAGCCAAGAGCCGACAGGGTTGAACACCGGGGAGCTGTTTTTT. It yields the protein CASSQEPTGLNTGELFF.

In its sample, this clone was seen once. V gene TRBV9 combines with J gene TRBJ2-1; D gene ambiguous. The germline V and J ends were trimmed by 1 base and 6 bases, with 17 bases remaining between them. Germline V lookup: CDR1 SGDLS, CDR2 YYNGEE. The length of the CDR3 is 16 residues. The CDR3 sequence is CASSVNSGLWANEQFF. The CDR3 DNA reads TGTGCCAGCAGCGTAAATTCAGGTTTGTGGGCCAATGAGCAGTTCTTC.

This sequence joins TRBV6-5 and TRBJ2-5; TRBD2 is a possible D gene (6 bases). V was pared by 2 bases and J by 7 bases, with 14 bases between. This CDR3 contains 14 residues. CDR1 is MNHEY and CDR2 is SVGAGI in the germline V gene. This CDR3 reads CASSYRGLTGTQYF. CDR3 bases: TGTGCCAGCAGTTACAGAGGACTAACAGGGACCCAGTACTTC.

The chain recombines TRBV10-1 with TRBJ2-5; 10 bases agree with TRBD2. This CDR3 has 15 amino acids. V shed 6 bases and J 4 bases; nucleotides not matched to a gene: 8. CDR1 and CDR2 from the germline V gene are WNHNN and SYGVQD (reference sequence). Written as DNA, the CDR3 is TGCGCCAGCAGAGAGCGGGAGGGCCTTGGAGAGACCCAGTACTTC. Protein sequence: CASREREGLGETQYF.

This clone turned up a few times. The chain combines TRBV6-4 with TRBJ1-2; D not resolved. CDR3 size: 15 residues. V gave up 4 bases and J gave up 4 bases, with 16 bases separating them. The germline V gene has CDR1 MRHNA and CDR2 SNTAGT. DNA for the CDR3: TGTGCCAGCAGTGGGTCGCGGGTGACGATCTATGGCTACACCTTC. Its protein product is CASSGSRVTIYGYTF.

The chain is built from TRBV28 and TRBJ2-5; 10 bases are shared with TRBD2. Germline assignment: CDR1 MDHEN and CDR2 SYDVKM. The V segment lost 8 bases and the J segment 5 bases; nucleotides outside the gene matches: 8. This CDR3 is built from 14 residues. DNA of the CDR3: TGTGCCAGCCGGACTAGCGGAACGGTGGAGACCCAGTACTTC. As protein: CASRTSGTVETQYF. Full variable domain (remainder filled in from reference TRBV28 and TRBJ2-5): DVKVTQSSRYLVKRTGEKVFLECVQDMDHENMFWYRQDPGLGLRLIYFSYDVKMKEKGDIPEGYSVSREKKERFSLILESASTNQTSMYLCASRTSGTVETQYFGPGTRLLVL.

The rearrangement links TRBV6-6 to TRBJ1-1; maybe TRBD1 (6 bases). The germline V gene encodes CDR1 MNHNY and CDR2 SVGAGI (reference sequence). The ends were cut back, 5 bases at V and 0 bases at J, with 16 bases in the middle. CDR3 length: 16 residues. The CDR3 loop is CASSQPRGTVNTEAFF. CDR3 bases: TGTGCCAGCAGTCAGCCTAGGGGGACGGTGAACACTGAAGCTTTCTTT.

CDR3 loop: CASSLGTGDGYTF. The CDR3, as DNA: TGTGCCAGCAGTTTAGGGACAGGGGATGGCTACACCTTC. This rearrangement joins TRBV28 to TRBJ1-2; TRBD1 agrees at 10 bases. V shed 2 bases and J 6 bases; nucleotides not matched to a gene: 0. The CDR3 has 13 residues. From germline, CDR1 is MDHEN and CDR2 SYDVKM.

This clone showed up just once. The chain couples TRBV6-1 to TRBJ1-2, with D unclear. V dropped 8 bases and J dropped 1 base, with 8 bases sitting between them. CDR3 length equals 12 residues. Germline V gives CDR1 MNHNS, CDR2 SASEGT. CDR3 coding DNA: TGTGCCAGCTCTGAGGTTAACTATGGCTACACCTTC. Its protein is CASSEVNYGYTF.

The chain has TRBV13 and TRBJ1-4; D gene unclear. The ends were cut back, 5 bases at V and 7 bases at J, with 8 bases in the middle. CDR3 size: 12 residues. Germline V gene lookup returns CDR1 PRHDT and CDR2 FYEKMQ (reference sequence). The CDR3 bases are TGTGCCAGCAGCCTAACCGGTGAAAAACTGTTTTTT. It encodes CASSLTGEKLFF.

The CDR3 protein is CASSGRQGRYGYTF. CDR3 nucleotide sequence: TGTGCCAGCAGTGGAAGACAGGGACGCTATGGCTACACCTTC. The J gene is TRBJ1-2, the V gene TRBV27; the match to TRBD1 covers 7 bases. CDR1 is MNHEY and CDR2 is SMNVEV in the germline V gene (reference sequence). The CDR3 is 14 amino acids. V shed 5 bases, J shed 4 bases, and the junction held 7 bases outside the gene matches.

The rearrangement uses TRBV4-3 and TRBJ2-7, with TRBD2 matching over 7 bases. V shed 0 bases, J shed 4 bases, and the junction held 18 bases outside the gene matches. This CDR3 is built from 19 residues. Germline V lookup: CDR1 LGHNA, CDR2 YSLEER. The CDR3 spells CASSQDLVAGVYSLYEQYF. In DNA form, the CDR3 reads TGCGCCAGCAGCCAAGATCTCGTTGCGGGAGTCTATTCGTTGTACGAGCAGTACTTC.

The chain links TRBV9 to TRBJ2-1, with unresolved D. This CDR3 comprises 13 residues. CDR1 is SGDLS, CDR2 YYNGEE, per germline. Trimming took 0 bases from V and 7 from J, leaving 8 bases between them. CDR3 residues: CASSVVPRNEQFF. The DNA of the CDR3 is TGTGCCAGCAGCGTAGTCCCCAGAAATGAGCAGTTCTTC.

The chain joins TRBV5-8 to TRBJ2-7; no clear D gene. The V gene's germline CDR1 is SGHTS and CDR2 YDEGEE. The CDR3 totals 12 residues. V lost 3 bases and J 4 bases, leaving 8 bases between the germline ends. This chain's CDR3 is CASSSKFYEQYF. In DNA form, the CDR3 reads TGTGCCAGCAGCTCTAAATTTTACGAGCAGTACTTC.

In its sample, this clone was seen a few times. CDR3 coding DNA: TGCGCCAGCAGCTTGGAGGCTGTAGCGGGAGGCGGTTACACCGGGGAGCTGTTTTTT. Translation gives CASSLEAVAGGGYTGELFF. The gene calls are TRBV5-1 and TRBJ2-2; 10 bases map to TRBD2. Germline CDR1 is SGHRS and CDR2 is YFSETQ. The V gene end was trimmed by 0 bases and the J gene end by 3 bases; junction bases not matched to a gene: 11. CDR3 length: 19 residues.